This TCR beta chain was sequenced during a study of OX40 agonist ivuxolimab in advanced cancers. The CDR3 covers 14 residues. Germline V gene data show CDR1 as MNHEY and CDR2 as SVGAGI. Germline trimming cut 6 bases from V and 7 bases from J; bases unmatched to any gene: 9. This clone was counted only a few times. What it binds is unknown. Study-level findings and limits: Several nonresponders also turned out to have low normalized T-cell clonal expansion.

Assay: immunoSEQ multiplex PCR; the TCRdb copy retains only in-frame clones and omits some. The sample shows some 80,000 clones, about 90% of them seen only once. The specimen comprised CD4+ or CD8+ T cells sorted from blood, sampled in a trial of the OX40 agonist ivuxolimab. The sequence came from an adult with an advanced solid tumor such as melanoma, head and neck, liver or kidney cancer. The chain employs TRBV6-5 and TRBJ1-5, with TRBD1 matching 7 bases. This CDR3 reads CASRRQGSGQPQHF. CDR3 bases: TGTGCCAGCAGACGACAGGGATCGGGCCAGCCCCAGCATTTT.